This is a list of T cell receptor beta chains from one sample in a study of patients and donors after allogeneic stem cell transplantation. One entry per CDR3 protein results from TCRdb running MiXCR on the RT-PCR reads. The sample carries under 200,000 distinct CDR3 sequences, nearly 25% recorded once. Sequencing used blood, either unsorted or a sorted T cell fraction (not recorded which). The receptors stem from a human donor who was either an allogeneic HSCT recipient or a stem cell or donor lymphocyte infusion donor (not recorded which). It is not recorded whose cells these are; they may come from a transplant donor. CDR3s include the opening cysteine and the closing phenylalanine or tryptophan. The D gene is left open where the match is weak. Some rows mark clone size as missing; the rest say once, few, many or name a class of expanded clone.

v_call,j_call,d_call,clone_size,cdr3_aa,cdr3_nt
TRBV29-1,TRBJ2-1,.,.,CSQASETYNEQFF,TGCAGCCAGGCCAGCGAGACTTACAATGAGCAGTTCTTC
TRBV12-3/TRBV12-4,TRBJ1-2,.,few,CASSLTTSDMPAGGYTF,TGTGCCAGCAGTTTGACCACGAGCGACATGCCCGCCGGTGGCTACACCTTC
TRBV5-1,TRBJ1-4,.,few,CASSLVGATNEKLFF,TGCGCCAGCAGCTTGGTGGGAGCAACTAATGAAAAACTGTTTTTT
TRBV25-1,TRBJ2-2,TRBD2,.,CASSGLWRGRNTGELFF,TGTGCCAGCAGTGGTCTGTGGCGCGGGAGGAACACCGGGGAGCTGTTTTTT
TRBV5-8,TRBJ1-2,.,many,CASSLLVVNYGYTF,TGTGCCAGCAGCTTGTTGGTCGTCAACTATGGCTACACCTTC
TRBV5-1,TRBJ2-2,TRBD1,few,CASSKGQGSGELFF,TGCGCCAGCAGCAAGGGACAGGGGTCCGGGGAGCTGTTTTTT
TRBV10-3,TRBJ2-7,TRBD2,few,CAISETHRGEASYEQYF,TGTGCCATCAGTGAAACCCATCGGGGGGAAGCCTCCTACGAGCAGTACTTC
TRBV3-1,TRBJ2-1,TRBD2,.,CASTLAGGTYNEQFF,TGTGCCAGCACCTTAGCGGGGGGGACTTACAATGAGCAGTTCTTC
TRBV27,TRBJ2-4,.,few,CASSPGRAGPVLGAKNIQYF,TGTGCCAGCAGTCCTGGGCGGGCAGGGCCAGTACTAGGAGCCAAAAACATTCAGTACTTC
TRBV24-1,TRBJ2-1,TRBD2,.,CATSDLSPGLAGNNEQFF,TGTGCCACCAGTGATTTAAGCCCGGGACTAGCGGGAAACAATGAGCAGTTCTTC
TRBV5-1,TRBJ2-3,TRBD2,.,CASSSQPGRGINLDTQYF,TGCGCCAGCAGCTCCCAACCAGGGAGGGGCATTAATCTAGATACGCAGTATTTT
TRBV5-1,TRBJ2-7,TRBD1,.,CASSTRQGSYEQYF,TGCGCCAGCAGCACGCGACAGGGGTCCTACGAGCAGTACTTC
TRBV27,TRBJ1-2,.,many,CASREPGRLTDGYTF,TGTGCCAGCCGAGAGCCCGGCCGACTAACTGATGGCTACACCTTC
TRBV5-5,TRBJ1-4,.,many,CASSFFATNEKLFF,TGTGCCAGCAGCTTTTTTGCAACTAATGAAAAACTGTTTTTT
TRBV29-1,TRBJ1-1,.,few,CSVYWGGPLNTEAFF,TGCAGCGTTTATTGGGGGGGCCCTCTAAACACTGAAGCTTTCTTT
TRBV29-1,TRBJ2-7,.,few,CSVEGSSAGLVYEQYF,TGCAGCGTTGAAGGTTCTTCGGCAGGGTTGGTCTACGAGCAGTACTTC
TRBV6-5,TRBJ2-7,.,.,CASSQYRDEQYF,TGTGCCAGCAGTCAATACAGGGACGAGCAGTACTTC
TRBV9,TRBJ2-1,.,few,CASSVDSSGNNEQFF,TGTGCCAGCAGCGTAGATTCCTCAGGGAACAATGAGCAGTTCTTC
TRBV5-1,TRBJ1-5,TRBD1,many,CASSLGYSGGGNQPQHF,TGCGCCAGCAGCTTGGGGTATTCAGGGGGCGGCAATCAGCCCCAGCATTTT
TRBV5-1,TRBJ1-1,.,few,CASSLTAGNTEAFF,TGCGCCAGCAGCTTGACGGCAGGGAACACTGAAGCTTTCTTT